Shown below are 3 T cell receptor beta chains from a single sample sequenced in a study of identical twins (dated by TCRdb to 2015 to 2016). Receptor libraries were prepared by 5' RACE. Sequencing instrument: Illumina HiSeq 2000. TCRdb passed the public sequencing reads through fastp at Q25 and MiXCR, retaining productive beta sequences. Rows matching on CDR3 protein sequence are summarized as one entry with the most common DNA and genes. This sample holds about 890,000 distinct CDR3 sequences; around an eighth were observed only once. Around 1.6% of the sample lies in the top ten. The sample was also linked to a second study, of yellow fever vaccine responses in identical twins.

Sequenced: PBMCs. The receptors shown here come from a woman under 30 in good health.

This sequence joins TRBV28 and TRBJ2-7; 13 bases are shared with TRBD2. The CDR3 length is 16 residues. CDR1 MDHEN and CDR2 SYDVKM come from the germline V gene. Trimming removed 6 bases from V and 5 bases from J; junction bases left unmatched: 10. The CDR3 region is CASSSTGLAGIHEQYF. CDR3 nucleotide sequence: TGTGCCAGCAGCTCGACGGGACTAGCGGGAATCCACGAGCAGTACTTC.

This chain uses TRBV18 with TRBJ1-1; D might be TRBD1 (5 bases). The germline V gene has CDR1 KGHSH and CDR2 LQKENI. This CDR3 spans 16 amino acids. Trimming cost V 3 bases and J 0 bases, with 14 bases left between them. The CDR3 loop reads CASSPGRGGMNTEAFF. The CDR3, as DNA: TGTGCCAGCTCACCGGGGAGGGGTGGCATGAACACTGAAGCTTTCTTT.

This clonotype was observed a few times. The V call is TRBV19, the J call TRBJ2-6; 7 bases fit TRBD1. V lost 5 bases and J lost 0; bases outside the gene matches: 10. The V gene's germline CDR1 is LNHDA and CDR2 SQIVND (reference sequence). The CDR3 contains 18 residues. The CDR3 sequence: CASSLTGTVSSGANVLTF. In DNA, the CDR3 is TGTGCCAGTAGTCTTACCGGGACAGTAAGCTCTGGGGCCAACGTCCTGACTTTC.